Sequencing of this T cell receptor beta chain was carried out in a study of a mutant IDH1 vaccine in newly diagnosed glioma. The table came from immunoSEQ multiplex PCR; TCRdb's copy has only in-frame clones and leaves some out. The sample comprises 30,000 or so clones, approximately 91% of which are singletons, and 4.8% rests with the top ten. Time point denoted: baseline, week 1 (first vaccination visit). Treatment reported: pre-vaccination baseline after standard-of-care therapy. CDR1 is MRHNA and CDR2 is SNTAGT in the germline V gene. The CDR3 runs 14 residues. Trimming took 6 bases from V and 6 from J, leaving 16 bases between them.

This clonotype was obtained from a middle-aged woman with glioma. The rearrangement links TRBV6-4 to TRBJ2-3, with D tentatively TRBD2 (5 bases). The specimen was PBMCs, collected from a glioma patient treated with radiotherapy, temozolomide or both. The CDR3 sequence is CASSELAFGDTQYF. The CDR3 DNA follows: TGTGCCAGCAGCGAGCTAGCCTTTGGGGATACGCAGTATTTT.